The TCR beta chain under discussion was sequenced for a study of blood T cell repertoires in COVID-19. Data came from immunoSEQ multiplex PCR; TCRdb stores just in-frame clones and leaves some out. The top ten clones hold 28% of a sample with 50,000 to 65,000 clones, roughly 68% of them seen once. Trimming removed 0 bases at V and 10 bases at J, with 25 bases between. This CDR3 contains 18 residues. Germline-derived CDR1 and CDR2 are LGHNA and YNFKEQ. The chain is built from TRBV4-2 and TRBJ2-1, with TRBD2 as a possible D gene (6 bases). The sequenced sample was peripheral blood. The receptor was isolated from an elderly woman with acute or convalescent COVID-19. CDR3: CASSQDRRDPGSLGEQFF. In nucleotides, the CDR3 is TGTGCCAGCAGCCAAGATAGGAGGGATCCGGGCTCGTTAGGAGAGCAGTTCTTC.